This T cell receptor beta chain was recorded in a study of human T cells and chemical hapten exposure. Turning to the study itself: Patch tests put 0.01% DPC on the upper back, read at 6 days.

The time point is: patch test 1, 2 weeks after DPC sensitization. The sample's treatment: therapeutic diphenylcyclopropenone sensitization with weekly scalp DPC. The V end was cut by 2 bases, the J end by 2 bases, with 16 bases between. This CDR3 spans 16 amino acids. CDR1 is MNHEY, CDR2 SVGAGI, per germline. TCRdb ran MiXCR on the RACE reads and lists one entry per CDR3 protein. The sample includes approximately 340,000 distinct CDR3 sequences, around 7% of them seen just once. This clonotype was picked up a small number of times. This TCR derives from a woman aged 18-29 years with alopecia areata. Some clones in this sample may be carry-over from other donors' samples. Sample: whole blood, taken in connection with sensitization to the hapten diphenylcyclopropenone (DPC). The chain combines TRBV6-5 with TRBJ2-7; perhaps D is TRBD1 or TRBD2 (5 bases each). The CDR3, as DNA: TGTGCCAGCAGTTACGGGGGACCCGACAGTGCCTACGAGCAGTACTTC. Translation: CASSYGGPDSAYEQYF.